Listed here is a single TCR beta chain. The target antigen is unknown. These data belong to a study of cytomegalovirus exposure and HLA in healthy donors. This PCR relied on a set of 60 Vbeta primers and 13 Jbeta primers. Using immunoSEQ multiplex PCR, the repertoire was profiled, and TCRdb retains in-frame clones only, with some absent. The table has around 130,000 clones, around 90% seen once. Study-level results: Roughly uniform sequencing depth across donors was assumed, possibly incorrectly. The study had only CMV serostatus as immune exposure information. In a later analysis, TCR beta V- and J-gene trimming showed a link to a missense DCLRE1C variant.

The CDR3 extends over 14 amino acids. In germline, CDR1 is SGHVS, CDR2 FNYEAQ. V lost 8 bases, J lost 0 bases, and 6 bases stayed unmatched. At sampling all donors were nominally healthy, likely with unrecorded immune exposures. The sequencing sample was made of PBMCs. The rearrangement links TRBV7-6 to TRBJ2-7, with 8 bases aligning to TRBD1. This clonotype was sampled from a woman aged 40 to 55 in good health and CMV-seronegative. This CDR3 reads CASSPGGLSYEQYF. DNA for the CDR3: TGTGCCAGCTCACCAGGGGGCCTCTCCTACGAGCAGTACTTC.